Described below is a single T cell receptor (beta chain) sequence and its context. Original analysis: Amplifying reference gene primers gave estimates of nucleated cell counts. Assay used: immunoSEQ multiplex PCR; TCRdb lists only in-frame clones, some missing. That table supplies the V and J calls and clone size; D and trimming were determined from the DNA. This sample carries about 62,000 clones, 85% to 90% of them seen once, and the ten largest clones take 1% to 1.5%. This sample is part of a study of blood T cell repertoires in COVID-19. Study context: Sources were T cells, B-cell-depleted T cells, or PBMCs; the material itself was cDNA or gDNA.

Germline loops: CDR1 SGHVS, CDR2 FQNEAQ. The CDR3 length is 15 residues. The V gene end was trimmed by 2 bases and the J gene end by 3 bases; junction bases not matched to a gene: 6. Sequenced sample: peripheral blood. This chain links TRBV7-8 with TRBJ2-7, with 8 bases identical to TRBD1. The clonotype originates from a woman aged 60-70 years with acute or convalescent COVID-19. CDR3 bases: TGTGCCAGCAGCTTATTCGGGGACAGGTACTACGAGCAGTACGTC. Protein sequence: CASSLFGDRYYEQYV.